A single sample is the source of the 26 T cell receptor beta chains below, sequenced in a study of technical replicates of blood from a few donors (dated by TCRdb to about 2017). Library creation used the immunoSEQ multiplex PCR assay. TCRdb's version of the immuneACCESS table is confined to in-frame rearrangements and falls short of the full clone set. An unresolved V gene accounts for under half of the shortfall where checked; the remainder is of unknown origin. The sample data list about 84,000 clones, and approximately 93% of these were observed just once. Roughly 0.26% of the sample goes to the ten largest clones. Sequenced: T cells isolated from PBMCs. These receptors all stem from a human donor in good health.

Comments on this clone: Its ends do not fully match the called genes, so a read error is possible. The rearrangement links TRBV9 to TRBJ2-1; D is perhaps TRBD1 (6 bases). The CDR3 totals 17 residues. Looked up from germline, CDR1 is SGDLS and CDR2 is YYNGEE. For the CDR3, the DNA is TGTGCTAGCAGCGCTCCGGCACAGGGATCAACCTACAATGAGCAGTTCTTC. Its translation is CASSAPAQGSTYNEQFF.

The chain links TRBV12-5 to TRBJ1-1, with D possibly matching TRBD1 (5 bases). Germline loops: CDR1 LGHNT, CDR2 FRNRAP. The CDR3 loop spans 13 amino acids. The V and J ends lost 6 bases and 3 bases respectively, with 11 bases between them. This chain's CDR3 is CASGPQVYTEAFF. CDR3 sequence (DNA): TGTGCTAGTGGGCCACAGGTCTACACTGAAGCTTTCTTT.

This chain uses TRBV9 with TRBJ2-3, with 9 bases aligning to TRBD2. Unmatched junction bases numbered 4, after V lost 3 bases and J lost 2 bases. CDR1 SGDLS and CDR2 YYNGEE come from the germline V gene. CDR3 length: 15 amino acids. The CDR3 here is CASSGGGGNTDTQYF. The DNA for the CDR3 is TGTGCCAGCAGCGGCGGGGGGGGGAACACAGATACGCAGTATTTT.

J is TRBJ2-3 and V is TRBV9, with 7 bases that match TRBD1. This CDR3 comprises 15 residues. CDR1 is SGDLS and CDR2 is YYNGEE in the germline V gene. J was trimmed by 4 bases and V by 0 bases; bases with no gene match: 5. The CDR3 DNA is TGTGCCAGCAGCGTAGAGGGGGCGCGATCAGATACGCAGTATTTT. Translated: CASSVEGARSDTQYF.

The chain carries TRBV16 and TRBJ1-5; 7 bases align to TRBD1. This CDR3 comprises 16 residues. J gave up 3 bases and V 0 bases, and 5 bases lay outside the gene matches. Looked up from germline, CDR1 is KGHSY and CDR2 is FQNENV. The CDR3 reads CASSQSTGYPNQPQHF. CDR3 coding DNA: TGTGCCAGCAGCCAATCGACAGGGTACCCCAATCAGCCCCAGCATTTT.

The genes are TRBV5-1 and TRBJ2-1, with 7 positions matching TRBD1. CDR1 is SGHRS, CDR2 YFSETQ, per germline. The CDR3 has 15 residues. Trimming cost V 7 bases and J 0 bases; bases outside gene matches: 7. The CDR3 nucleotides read TGCGCCAGCGGACAGGCAGTAGGCTCCTACAATGAGCAGTTCTTC. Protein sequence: CASGQAVGSYNEQFF.

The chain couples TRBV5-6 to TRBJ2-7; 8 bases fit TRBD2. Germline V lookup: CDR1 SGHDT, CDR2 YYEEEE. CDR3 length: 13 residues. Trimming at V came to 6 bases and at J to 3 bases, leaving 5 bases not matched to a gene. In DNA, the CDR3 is TGTGCCAGCACCTTAGCGGGACTCTACGAGCAGTACTTC. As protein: CASTLAGLYEQYF.

The CDR3 region is CASSLIGETQYF. Written as DNA, the CDR3 is TGCGCCAGCAGCTTGATCGGGGAGACCCAGTACTTC. The rearrangement uses TRBV5-1 and TRBJ2-5; no firm D call. Trimming removed 1 base at V and 5 bases at J, with 6 bases between. In germline, CDR1 is SGHRS, CDR2 YFSETQ. CDR3 size: 12 residues.

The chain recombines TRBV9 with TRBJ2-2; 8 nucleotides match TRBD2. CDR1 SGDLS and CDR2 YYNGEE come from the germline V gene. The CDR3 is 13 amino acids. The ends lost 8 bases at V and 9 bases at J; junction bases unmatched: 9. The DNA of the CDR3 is TGTGCCAGTAGCTCGGGGGGGCTAAGGGAGCTGTTTTTT. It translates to CASSSGGLRELFF.

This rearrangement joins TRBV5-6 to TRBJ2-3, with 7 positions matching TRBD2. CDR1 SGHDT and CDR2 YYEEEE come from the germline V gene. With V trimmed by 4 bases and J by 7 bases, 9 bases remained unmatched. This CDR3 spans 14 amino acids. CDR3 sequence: CASSTLAVIYTQYF. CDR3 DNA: TGTGCCAGCAGCACTCTAGCGGTAATATATACGCAGTATTTT.

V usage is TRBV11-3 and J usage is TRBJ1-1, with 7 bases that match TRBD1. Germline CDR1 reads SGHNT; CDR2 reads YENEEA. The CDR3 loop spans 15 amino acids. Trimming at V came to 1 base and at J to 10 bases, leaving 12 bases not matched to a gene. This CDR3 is CASSLGTSRGRGAFF. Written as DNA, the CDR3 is TGTGCCAGCAGCTTAGGGACCTCAAGGGGGCGGGGAGCTTTCTTT.

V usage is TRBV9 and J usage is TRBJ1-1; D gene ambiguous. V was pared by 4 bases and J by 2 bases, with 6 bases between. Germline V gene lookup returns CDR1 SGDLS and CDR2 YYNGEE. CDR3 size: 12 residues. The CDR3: CASSPFNTEAFF. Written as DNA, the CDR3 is TGTGCCAGCAGCCCCTTTAACACTGAAGCTTTCTTT.

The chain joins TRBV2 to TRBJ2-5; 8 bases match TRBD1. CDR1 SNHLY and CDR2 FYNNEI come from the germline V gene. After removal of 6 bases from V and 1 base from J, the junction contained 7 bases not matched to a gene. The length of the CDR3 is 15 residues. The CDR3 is CASRRPTGAQETQYF. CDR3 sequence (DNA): TGTGCCAGCAGGAGACCGACAGGGGCCCAAGAGACCCAGTACTTC.

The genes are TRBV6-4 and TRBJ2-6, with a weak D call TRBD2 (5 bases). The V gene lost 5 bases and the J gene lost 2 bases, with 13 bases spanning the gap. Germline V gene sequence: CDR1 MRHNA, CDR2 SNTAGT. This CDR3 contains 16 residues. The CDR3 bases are TGTGCCAGCAGTTGGACTTCGCCCCCTGGGGCCAACGTCCTGACTTTC. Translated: CASSWTSPPGANVLTF.

The CDR3 is CASSLSLAGGIDTQYF. In DNA, the CDR3 is TGTGCCAGCAGCTTATCTCTAGCGGGGGGAATCGATACGCAGTATTTT. V and J are TRBV11-2 and TRBJ2-3; 11 bases are shared with TRBD2. The germline V gene has CDR1 SGHAT and CDR2 FQNNGV. The CDR3 spans 16 residues. The ends lost 2 bases at V and 6 bases at J; junction bases unmatched: 7.

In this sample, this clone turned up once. The CDR3 here is CASSALARSSYNEQFF. CDR3 nucleotides: TGTGCCAGCAGCGCCCTAGCCCGAAGCTCCTACAATGAGCAGTTCTTC. J is TRBJ2-1 and V is TRBV14, with TRBD2 as a possible D gene (5 bases). Germline V gives CDR1 SGHDN, CDR2 FVKESK. The CDR3 spans 16 residues. Trimming left V 5 bases short and J 0 bases short, with 14 bases between.

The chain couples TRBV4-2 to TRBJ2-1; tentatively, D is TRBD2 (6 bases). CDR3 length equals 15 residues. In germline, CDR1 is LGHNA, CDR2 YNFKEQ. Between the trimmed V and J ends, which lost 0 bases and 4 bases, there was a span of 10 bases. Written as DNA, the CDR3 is TGTGCCAGCAGCCAAGATGAAGCGGGTTACAATGAGCAGTTCTTC. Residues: CASSQDEAGYNEQFF.

The CDR3 DNA reads TGTGCCAGCAGCTTAGTGGCTAGCGGGAGTGGGTGGAATGAGCAGTTCTTC. The encoded protein is CASSLVASGSGWNEQFF. The chain couples TRBV7-2 to TRBJ2-1, with TRBD2 matching 10 bases. With 1 base clipped from V and 7 bases from J, the junction kept 10 bases outside the gene matches. The CDR3 length is 17 residues. Germline CDR1 is SGHTA and CDR2 is FQGNSA.

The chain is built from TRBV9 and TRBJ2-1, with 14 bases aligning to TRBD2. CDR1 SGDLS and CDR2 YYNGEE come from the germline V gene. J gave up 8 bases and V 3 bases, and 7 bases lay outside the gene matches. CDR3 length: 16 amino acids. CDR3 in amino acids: CASSETSGGALDEQFF. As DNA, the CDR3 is TGTGCCAGCAGCGAGACTAGCGGGGGGGCCTTGGATGAGCAGTTCTTC.

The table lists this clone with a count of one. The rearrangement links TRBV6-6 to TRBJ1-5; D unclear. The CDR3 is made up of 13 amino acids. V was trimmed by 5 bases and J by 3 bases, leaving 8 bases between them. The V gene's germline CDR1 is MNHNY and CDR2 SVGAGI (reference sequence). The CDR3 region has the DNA TGTGCCAGCAGTCAGGCCTCCAATCAGCCCCAGCATTTT. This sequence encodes CASSQASNQPQHF.

CDR3: CASTEEEGGLKTQYF. CDR3 bases: TGTGCCAGCACCGAAGAGGAGGGAGGATTGAAGACCCAGTACTTC. The chain couples TRBV4-2 to TRBJ2-5, with D possibly being TRBD2 (6 bases). CDR1 and CDR2 (germline): LGHNA, YNFKEQ. The CDR3 length is 15 residues. V was trimmed by 7 bases and J by 6 bases, leaving 21 bases between them.

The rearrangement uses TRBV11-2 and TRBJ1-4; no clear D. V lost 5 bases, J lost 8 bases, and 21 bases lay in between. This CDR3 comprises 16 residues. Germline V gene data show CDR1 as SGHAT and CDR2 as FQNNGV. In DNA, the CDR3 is TGTGCCAGCAGCCCCCTAGAATGGAGGGTAGGCGAAAAACTGTTTTTT. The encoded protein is CASSPLEWRVGEKLFF.

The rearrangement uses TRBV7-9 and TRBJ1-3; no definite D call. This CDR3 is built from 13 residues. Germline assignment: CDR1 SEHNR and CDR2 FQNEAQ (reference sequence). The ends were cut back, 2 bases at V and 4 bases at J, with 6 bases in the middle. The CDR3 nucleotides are TGTGCCAGCAGCTTATCGGAGGGAAACACCATATATTTT. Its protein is CASSLSEGNTIYF.

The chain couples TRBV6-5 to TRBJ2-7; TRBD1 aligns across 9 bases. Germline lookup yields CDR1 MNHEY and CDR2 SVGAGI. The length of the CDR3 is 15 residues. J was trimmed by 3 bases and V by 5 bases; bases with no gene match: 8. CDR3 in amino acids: CASSQITGGRYEQYF. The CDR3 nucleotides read TGTGCCAGCAGTCAAATTACAGGGGGCCGCTACGAGCAGTACTTC.

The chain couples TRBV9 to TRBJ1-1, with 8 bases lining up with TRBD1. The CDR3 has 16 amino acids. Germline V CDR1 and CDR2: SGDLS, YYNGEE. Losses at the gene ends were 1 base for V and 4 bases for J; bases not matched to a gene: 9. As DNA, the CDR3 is TGTGCCAGCAGCGTAATTTTCGGGACAGGAGCCACTGAAGCTTTCTTT. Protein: CASSVIFGTGATEAFF.

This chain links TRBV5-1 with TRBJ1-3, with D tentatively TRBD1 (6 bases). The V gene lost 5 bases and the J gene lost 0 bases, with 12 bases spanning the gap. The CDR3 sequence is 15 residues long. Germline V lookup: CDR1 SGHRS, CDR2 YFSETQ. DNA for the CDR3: TGCGCCAGCAGTAAGTCAGGGGTCTCTGGAAACACCATATATTTT. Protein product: CASSKSGVSGNTIYF.